This TCR beta chain originates from a study of T-cell reconstitution after alpha-beta-depleted transplantation in children. General observations from the study: High day-60 TCRbeta diversity in some patients came from surviving recipient T cells and thymic progenitors. Reportedly, only several hundred clones from non-depleted graft cells drove alpha-beta T-cell counts at about two months. When one year had passed after transplant, most T-cell counts and diversity came from newly produced T cells.

Construction of the TCRbeta library involved unique molecular identifiers. TCRdb reanalysed the PCR reads using MiXCR and keeps one entry per CDR3 protein. Of hundreds of thousands of distinct CDR3 sequences listed, over 10% are singletons. This clonotype appeared a few times. The antigen remains unidentified. Trimming shortened V by 7 bases and J by 4 bases, and 16 bases separated the two germline ends. The CDR3 is 13 amino acids. Per the germline V gene, CDR1 is GTSNPN and CDR2 is SVGIG (reference sequence). This TCR was sampled from a male patient younger than 18 who had a stem cell transplant for acute myeloid leukemia, so the T cells may come from the graft donor. The sequencing used PBMCs, mostly from graft donor cells, collected 360 days after TCRalphabeta/CD19-depleted stem cell transplant. The chain couples TRBV30 to TRBJ2-5; D unclear. CDR3 residues: CASLRPMSETQYF. DNA for the CDR3: TGTGCCTCATTGAGGCCTATGTCAGAGACCCAGTACTTC.